Listed below are T cell receptor beta chains from one sample, sequenced in a study of blood T cell repertoires in COVID-19. Measured with immunoSEQ multiplex PCR; TCRdb has only the in-frame clones, and not every one. The table lists about 120,000 clones, about 80% of them singletons, with over 3.5% in the top ten. The source material was peripheral blood. These receptors all come from a woman aged 80 or older with acute or convalescent COVID-19. Each CDR3 is given with its conserved first and last residue. The order of the fields is J gene, clone size, D gene, V gene, CDR3 DNA, CDR3 protein. A D gene is named only where the DNA matches it firmly. Clone size appears in some rows only: once, few, many, or a class for an expanded clone.

TRBJ2-2 . . TRBV28 TGTGCCAGCAGTTTAGTCGGGTGGGACACCGGGGAGCTGTTTTTT CASSLVGWDTGELFF
TRBJ2-5 few . TRBV19 TGTGCCAGTAGTATAGGCGGTACCGGGGGTGGTGAGACCCAGTACTTC CASSIGGTGGGETQYF
TRBJ1-4 few . TRBV7-9 TGTGCCAGCAGCTTAGACAGGGATAATGAAAAACTGTTTTTT CASSLDRDNEKLFF
TRBJ1-6 . TRBD1 TRBV5-1 TGCGCCAGCAGCTTGGAGACAGGGGGTTCACCCCTCCACTTT CASSLETGGSPLHF
TRBJ2-1 few TRBD2 TRBV7-2 TGTGCCAGCCAACCCATCCCCGGACTAGCGGGAGTCCATGAGCAGTTCTTC CASQPIPGLAGVHEQFF
TRBJ1-2 . . TRBV2 TGTGCCAGCAGTGAACTCGGGAAATCCTATGGCTACACCTTC CASSELGKSYGYTF
TRBJ2-7 . . TRBV6-5 TGTGCCAGCAGTTCCCAACCAGGTGCGGGGTACCACGAGCAGTACTTC CASSSQPGAGYHEQYF
TRBJ2-3 . TRBD1 TRBV5-6 TGTGCCAGCAGCTTTCTGGGACAGGGAACAGATACGCAGTATTTT CASSFLGQGTDTQYF
TRBJ2-7 . TRBD1 TRBV28 TGTGCCAGCAGTGACGACAGGGGGCTGGAAGAGCAGTACTTC CASSDDRGLEEQYF
TRBJ2-2 . TRBD1 TRBV18 TGTGCCAGCTCACCCGCCTCCGGGACAGGGAACACCGGGGAGCTGTTTTTT CASSPASGTGNTGELFF
TRBJ1-1 . TRBD1 TRBV6-5 TGTGCCAGCATGATGAGGCCAGGGGGGCAAGCTTTCTTT CASMMRPGGQAFF
TRBJ2-7 few TRBD1 TRBV28 TGTGCCACCTCAAACCCCCTCCGGGACAGGAGGTACGAGCAGTACTTC CATSNPLRDRRYEQYF
TRBJ1-2 . . TRBV6-4 TGTGCCAGCAGTCCCTTCGCGGGAAGCTATGGCTACACCTTC CASSPFAGSYGYTF
TRBJ1-2 . . TRBV9 TGTGCCAGCAGCGGGAATACACCAGGCATCTATGGCTACACCTTC CASSGNTPGIYGYTF
TRBJ2-7 . TRBD2 TRBV30 TGTGCCCGGAAGTCGGGGGGGACCCACGAGCAGTACTTC CARKSGGTHEQYF
TRBJ1-5 . . TRBV18 TGTGCCAGCTCACAGGGGGGCGGGGGTATGAATCAGCCCCAGCATTTT CASSQGGGGMNQPQHF
TRBJ2-2 . TRBD2 TRBV5-1 TGCGCCAGCGCGGGAGGTTCCGCCTCTGGGGAGCTGTTTTTT CASAGGSASGELFF
TRBJ2-1 . TRBD2 TRBV6-2/TRBV6-3 TGTGCCAGCAGTTACACTCGGGGGGTCAGCAACAATGAGCAGTTCTTC CASSYTRGVSNNEQFF
TRBJ2-2 . TRBD1 TRBV3-1/TRBV3-2 TGTGCCAGCAGCCACCGGGGACAGGGGGCAGGTACCGGGGAGCTGTTTTTT CASSHRGQGAGTGELFF
TRBJ1-2 . . TRBV5-1 TGCGCCAGCAGCCCAGAAGGGCGGGGGGCAGGTGGCTACACCTTC CASSPEGRGAGGYTF
TRBJ2-7 . TRBD1 TRBV4-1 TGCGCCAGCAGCGTAACCGGGACAGTTTACGAGCAGTACTTC CASSVTGTVYEQYF
TRBJ1-6 . . TRBV7-9 TGTGCCAGCCTCCGGGACACCTTATCACCCCTCCACTTT CASLRDTLSPLHF
TRBJ1-2 . TRBD1 TRBV9 TGTGCCAGCAGCCTCAGGACAGGGGGCGCAGGCTACACCTTC CASSLRTGGAGYTF
TRBJ2-2 once . TRBV5-1 TGCGCCAGCAGCTTGGGTCCAGAAAACACCGGGGAGCTGTTTTTT CASSLGPENTGELFF
TRBJ1-2 . TRBD1 TRBV19 TGTGCCAGTAGTATCACCGGGACAGGGGTTGGCTACACCTTC CASSITGTGVGYTF
TRBJ1-1 . . TRBV6-5 TGTGCCAGCAGCCTCACTCCTCGTACTGAAGCTTTCTTT CASSLTPRTEAFF
TRBJ2-3 . TRBD2 TRBV7-2 TGTGCCAGCAGCTTGCTACCTAGCGGGAGTGGTTCGGATACGCAGTATTTT CASSLLPSGSGSDTQYF
TRBJ2-1 few . TRBV19 TGTGCCAGTAGTAGGGGCGGCGAAATTGGTGAGCAGTTCTTC CASSRGGEIGEQFF
TRBJ1-6 few TRBD1 TRBV9 TGTGCCAGCAGCGTAGGGACAGGTCCTTCGAATTCACCCCTCCACTTT CASSVGTGPSNSPLHF
TRBJ2-1 . . TRBV30 TGTGCCTGGAGTAGAACCTGGGACTCCTTCGGCAATGAGCAGTTCTTC CAWSRTWDSFGNEQFF
TRBJ2-2 . TRBD1 TRBV15 TGTGCCACAAAACCGGGACAGGGGGCCTGGGTCACCGGGGAGCTGTTTTTT CATKPGQGAWVTGELFF
TRBJ1-2 . TRBD1 TRBV3-1/TRBV3-2 TGTGCCAGCAGCCAAAGACAGGGGACGTACTACACCTTC CASSQRQGTYYTF
TRBJ1-4 few . TRBV4-3 TGCGCCAGCAGCACACATCACTCCCGGGGTTCGTCGGTGTTTTTT CASSTHHSRGSSVFF
TRBJ1-2 . . TRBV3-1/TRBV3-2 TGTGCCAGCAGCCAAGACGACAGATCCTATGGCTACACCTTC CASSQDDRSYGYTF
TRBJ2-1 . . TRBV5-6 TGTGCCAGCAGCTTCGAGGAGAGCTCCTACAATGAGCAGTTCTTC CASSFEESSYNEQFF
TRBJ2-1 . . TRBV7-2 TGTGCCAGCAGCTTAGCGAAAATTTGGGAGGTCTCCTACAATGAGCAGTTCTTC CASSLAKIWEVSYNEQFF
TRBJ1-5 . TRBD1 TRBV6-2/TRBV6-3 TGTGCCAGCAGTTACGGAGGGACAGGGAACACAAATCAGCCCCAGCATTTT CASSYGGTGNTNQPQHF
TRBJ2-1 . TRBD2 TRBV5-1 TGCGCCAGCAGCTTGACTAGCGGGGGGGCATCTGAGCAGTTCTTC CASSLTSGGASEQFF
TRBJ1-3 once . TRBV2 TGTGCCAGGCGGGGAGTTGCTGGAAACACCATATATTTT CARRGVAGNTIYF
TRBJ1-2 . . TRBV9 TGTGCCAGCAGCGTAGGGGGCAGGGGTAACTATGGCTACACCTTC CASSVGGRGNYGYTF
TRBJ1-6 . . TRBV6-5 TGTGCCACCAGACCTAACGAGGAAAATTCACCCCTCCACTTT CATRPNEENSPLHF